These 14 T cell receptor beta chains share one sample of origin, sequenced in a study of blood T cells in healthy people across ages. Sample-barcoded 5' priming and a J-beta primer mix drove a second PCR of roughly 6 to 12 cycles. TCRdb ran MiXCR on the 5' RACE reads and lists one entry per CDR3 protein. The table has 760,000 or so distinct CDR3 sequences, just under 25% seen once; the top ten hold just under 9.5%. The same sample was also used in a study of T cells of mothers and their children.

The sequencing input was blood. These receptors were taken from a boy aged 5-17 years in good health.

A few counts support this clonotype. The chain has TRBV2 and TRBJ2-5; 7 positions agree with TRBD1. The CDR3 totals 15 residues. Germline V gene data show CDR1 as SNHLY and CDR2 as FYNNEI. Germline trimming cut 3 bases from V and 3 bases from J; bases unmatched to any gene: 7. The CDR3 reads CASSEIRTGKETQYF. The CDR3 nucleotides read TGTGCCAGCAGTGAGATAAGGACAGGAAAAGAGACCCAGTACTTC.

The rearrangement uses TRBV6-6 and TRBJ1-2; D possibly corresponds to TRBD1 (5 bases). The CDR3 has 10 residues. The V and J ends lost 10 bases and 7 bases respectively, with 10 bases between them. Germline V CDR1 and CDR2: MNHNY, SVGAGI (reference sequence). CDR3 coding DNA: TGTGCCACAGGGAGTACTGGCTACACCTTC. This gives the protein CATGSTGYTF.

V gene TRBV6-1 combines with J gene TRBJ2-5, with D possibly TRBD2 on 5 matching bases. V lost 6 bases and J 2 bases, leaving 13 bases between the germline ends. Germline CDR1 MNHNS, CDR2 SASEGT. CDR3 length: 14 amino acids. CDR3 sequence: CASSAGRLQETQYF. In nucleotides, the CDR3 is TGTGCCAGCAGCGCCGGACGACTACAAGAGACCCAGTACTTC.

The J gene is TRBJ2-3, the V gene TRBV6-6; D is unclear. The germline V gene encodes CDR1 MNHNY and CDR2 SVGAGI (reference sequence). V lost 2 bases and J lost 6, with 6 bases in between. The CDR3 contains 12 residues. The CDR3 is CASSYEADTQYF. The CDR3 DNA follows: TGTGCCAGCAGTTACGAAGCCGATACGCAGTATTTT.

The V call is TRBV7-9, the J call TRBJ1-4, with D possibly matching TRBD1 (5 bases). The CDR3 length is 15 residues. V was cut by 4 bases and J by 5 bases, with 14 bases left in between. Germline V gives CDR1 SEHNR, CDR2 FQNEAQ (reference sequence). CDR3 in DNA: TGTGCCAGCAGCTCCTTGGGGCTACAAAATGAAAAACTGTTTTTT. Translation: CASSSLGLQNEKLFF.

The rearrangement links TRBV11-2 to TRBJ1-1; no firm D call. V lost 1 base and J lost 3, with 15 bases in between. Germline assignment: CDR1 SGHAT and CDR2 FQNNGV. This CDR3 comprises 16 residues. The CDR3 protein is CASSLVGQAGDTEAFF. CDR3 bases: TGTGCCAGCAGCTTAGTCGGCCAGGCTGGGGACACTGAAGCTTTCTTT.

The genes are TRBV7-2 and TRBJ1-2; 12 bases match TRBD1. The CDR3 length is 15 residues. The ends lost 3 bases at V and 8 bases at J; junction bases unmatched: 7. Germline CDR1 SGHTA, CDR2 FQGNSA. CDR3 sequence reads: CASSFTGTGGFGYTF. CDR3 DNA sequence: TGTGCCAGCAGCTTTACCGGGACAGGGGGCTTCGGCTACACCTTC.

This chain links TRBV13 with TRBJ1-2, with 11 bases aligning to TRBD1. V lost 4 bases and J lost 8; bases outside the gene matches: 6. Germline lookup yields CDR1 PRHDT and CDR2 FYEKMQ (reference sequence). The CDR3 covers 14 residues. The CDR3 DNA sequence: TGTGCCAGCAGCTCCGGACAGGGGGCTGAAGGCTACACCTTC. Residues: CASSSGQGAEGYTF.

The chain joins TRBV19 to TRBJ2-6; D unclear. This CDR3 region has 12 residues. Trimming pared 10 bases from V and 2 bases from J, leaving 6 bases between. Germline CDR1 reads LNHDA; CDR2 reads SQIVND (reference sequence). The CDR3 region has the DNA TGTGCCACCTCCCCTGGGGCCAACGTCCTGACTTTC. It is translated as CATSPGANVLTF.

This clonotype has only a few counts. The genes are TRBV7-2 and TRBJ2-1, with 11 bases matching TRBD2. The V gene end was trimmed by 0 bases and the J gene end by 8 bases; junction bases not matched to a gene: 6. CDR1 is SGHTA and CDR2 is FQGNSA in the germline V gene. CDR3 length: 16 amino acids. The CDR3 sequence: CASSLAISGGGDEQFF. As DNA, the CDR3 is TGTGCCAGCAGCTTAGCGATTAGCGGGGGGGGCGATGAGCAGTTCTTC. The variable domain in full, completed from reference TRBV7-2 and TRBJ2-1, reads GAGVSQSPSNKVTEKGKDVELRCDPISGHTALYWYRQSLGQGLEFLIYFQGNSAPDKSGLPSDRFSAERTGGSVSTLTIQRTQQEDSAVYLCASSLAISGGGDEQFFGPGTRLTVL.

This clonotype was counted only a few times. The chain couples TRBV7-2 to TRBJ2-1; 12 bases are a match to TRBD2. The CDR3 contains 16 residues. The germline V gene encodes CDR1 SGHTA and CDR2 FQGNSA. The V and J ends lost 5 bases and 4 bases, in that order; junction bases with no gene match: 6. In nucleotides, the CDR3 is TGTGCCAGCAGCAACCTAGCGGGGGGGTCTTACAATGAGCAGTTCTTC. This encodes CASSNLAGGSYNEQFF.

The chain uses TRBV12-3 or TRBV12-4 and TRBJ2-7; 14 bases fit TRBD2. The last part of the DNA fits TRBJ2-5 better; the J call may be wrong. This CDR3 is built from 18 residues. The CDR3 nucleotides read TGTGCCAGCAGTCAAGGACTAGCGGGAGGTGGGAACCAAGAGACCCAGTACTTC. Protein: CASSQGLAGGGNQETQYF.

This chain uses TRBV27 with TRBJ2-7; tentatively, D is TRBD1 or TRBD2 (5 bases each). The CDR3 extends over 13 amino acids. V was shortened by 5 bases and J by 9 bases, with 17 bases between the two germline ends. Germline assignment: CDR1 MNHEY and CDR2 SMNVEV (reference sequence). CDR3 DNA: TGTGCCAGCAGTCCACGGGACGCCGCGGGGCAGTACTTC. This encodes CASSPRDAAGQYF.

The gene calls are TRBV10-2 and TRBJ2-1; possible D gene TRBD2, 6 bases. Germline V lookup: CDR1 WSHSY, CDR2 SAAADI. The CDR3 covers 12 residues. Deletions cut 5 bases from V and 11 bases from J, with 13 bases between. CDR3 region: CASSLSGTQQFF. The CDR3 DNA is TGCGCCAGCAGTTTGTCCGGGACTCAGCAGTTCTTC.